These T cell receptor beta chains were read from a single sample in a study of blood T cell repertoires in COVID-19. Assay used: immunoSEQ multiplex PCR; TCRdb lists only in-frame clones, some missing. In the table there are about 76,000 clones, 88% of which are singletons. The sequenced sample consisted of peripheral blood. These TCRs come from a man aged 50-59 years with active COVID-19. Each CDR3 is given with its conserved first and last residue. The order of the fields is J gene, clone size, D gene, V gene, CDR3 protein, CDR3 DNA. A D gene is named only where the DNA matches it firmly. The listing skips clone size in some rows; elsewhere it reads once, few, many or a size class.

j_gene: TRBJ1-2; abundance: .; d_gene: TRBD1; v_gene: TRBV27; CDR3aa: CASSPRTGNYGYTF; CDR3nt: TGTGCCAGCAGTCCAAGGACAGGGAACTATGGCTACACCTTC
j_gene: TRBJ1-5; abundance: .; d_gene: .; v_gene: TRBV19; CDR3aa: CATFDSRLNQPQHF; CDR3nt: TGTGCCACCTTCGACAGCCGGCTTAATCAGCCCCAGCATTTT
j_gene: TRBJ2-3; abundance: .; d_gene: TRBD2; v_gene: TRBV7-3; CDR3aa: CASSLNGGSNTDTQYF; CDR3nt: TGTGCCAGCAGCTTAAATGGCGGGAGCAACACAGATACGCAGTATTTT
j_gene: TRBJ2-5; abundance: .; d_gene: .; v_gene: TRBV7-2; CDR3aa: CASSEGYGGVGETQYF; CDR3nt: TGTGCCAGCAGCGAGGGGTACGGGGGTGTTGGAGAGACCCAGTACTTC
j_gene: TRBJ1-1; abundance: .; d_gene: .; v_gene: TRBV19; CDR3aa: CASSEQWQTEAFF; CDR3nt: TGTGCCAGTAGTGAACAGTGGCAAACTGAAGCTTTCTTT
j_gene: TRBJ1-1; abundance: .; d_gene: .; v_gene: TRBV19; CDR3aa: CASIYQGWSNTEAFF; CDR3nt: TGTGCCAGTATTTATCAGGGGTGGAGCAACACTGAAGCTTTCTTT
j_gene: TRBJ2-3; abundance: .; d_gene: TRBD2; v_gene: TRBV7-9; CDR3aa: CASSLGGRVAGSGDTQYF; CDR3nt: TGTGCCAGCAGCTTGGGAGGAAGAGTAGCGGGATCGGGAGATACGCAGTATTTT
j_gene: TRBJ1-3; abundance: once; d_gene: TRBD1; v_gene: TRBV27; CDR3aa: CASSPTGAGNTIYF; CDR3nt: TGTGCCAGCAGTCCTACAGGGGCTGGAAACACCATATATTTT
j_gene: TRBJ2-5; abundance: .; d_gene: .; v_gene: TRBV14; CDR3aa: CASSPFENGETQYF; CDR3nt: TGTGCCAGCAGCCCATTTGAGAACGGAGAGACCCAGTACTTC
j_gene: TRBJ2-3; abundance: .; d_gene: TRBD2; v_gene: TRBV4-2; CDR3aa: CASSQAAGGPSTDTQYF; CDR3nt: TGTGCCAGCAGCCAAGCGGCGGGGGGGCCATCCACAGATACGCAGTATTTT
j_gene: TRBJ1-2; abundance: .; d_gene: TRBD1; v_gene: TRBV4-3; CDR3aa: CASSPGQAYGYTF; CDR3nt: TGCGCCAGCAGCCCGGGACAGGCCTATGGCTACACCTTC
j_gene: TRBJ1-4; abundance: once; d_gene: .; v_gene: TRBV19; CDR3aa: CASSSRGQEKLFF; CDR3nt: TGTGCCAGTAGTTCCCGCGGACAGGAAAAACTGTTTTTT
j_gene: TRBJ2-1; abundance: .; d_gene: TRBD1; v_gene: TRBV3-1/TRBV3-2; CDR3aa: CASSQDNSDRASNEQFF; CDR3nt: TGTGCCAGCAGCCAAGATAATTCGGACAGGGCTTCAAATGAGCAGTTCTTC
j_gene: TRBJ1-6; abundance: .; d_gene: TRBD1; v_gene: TRBV5-1; CDR3aa: CASSPRDSRNSPLHF; CDR3nt: TGCGCCAGCAGCCCCCGGGACAGCAGAAATTCACCCCTCCACTTT
j_gene: TRBJ1-2; abundance: .; d_gene: .; v_gene: TRBV24-1; CDR3aa: CATSGGDNYGYTF; CDR3nt: TGTGCCACCAGTGGCGGGGACAACTATGGCTACACCTTC
j_gene: TRBJ2-2; abundance: .; d_gene: TRBD1; v_gene: TRBV5-1; CDR3aa: CASSLIGHRQGASTNTGELFF; CDR3nt: TGCGCCAGCAGCTTGATTGGCCACAGACAGGGGGCGTCGACGAACACCGGGGAGCTGTTTTTT
j_gene: TRBJ2-5; abundance: .; d_gene: TRBD1; v_gene: TRBV9; CDR3aa: CASSVRQGAIETQYF; CDR3nt: TGTGCCAGCAGCGTCCGACAGGGGGCAATAGAGACCCAGTACTTC
j_gene: TRBJ1-2; abundance: .; d_gene: .; v_gene: TRBV11-2; CDR3aa: CASSLQGVGDYGYTF; CDR3nt: TGTGCCAGCAGCTTACAAGGGGTGGGTGACTATGGCTACACCTTC
j_gene: TRBJ2-3; abundance: .; d_gene: TRBD1; v_gene: TRBV4-3; CDR3aa: CASSPFGTGGTDTQYF; CDR3nt: TGCGCCAGCAGCCCATTTGGGACAGGGGGAACAGATACGCAGTATTTT
j_gene: TRBJ1-2; abundance: .; d_gene: TRBD1; v_gene: TRBV9; CDR3aa: CASSVAVQGAIGYTF; CDR3nt: TGTGCCAGCAGCGTAGCTGTCCAGGGGGCTATTGGCTACACCTTC
j_gene: TRBJ2-1; abundance: .; d_gene: .; v_gene: TRBV7-9; CDR3aa: CASTLDGEQFF; CDR3nt: TGTGCCAGCACCTTGGACGGTGAGCAGTTCTTC
j_gene: TRBJ2-7; abundance: once; d_gene: .; v_gene: TRBV9; CDR3aa: CASSVSRGLLVHEQYF; CDR3nt: TGTGCCAGCAGCGTTTCCAGGGGCCTTTTGGTTCACGAGCAGTACTTC
j_gene: TRBJ2-6; abundance: .; d_gene: .; v_gene: TRBV5-1; CDR3aa: CASNGQGGANVLTF; CDR3nt: TGCGCCAGCAATGGGCAGGGAGGGGCCAACGTCCTGACTTTC
j_gene: TRBJ2-3; abundance: .; d_gene: TRBD1; v_gene: TRBV5-1; CDR3aa: CASSRRQGPDTQYF; CDR3nt: TGCGCCAGCAGCAGGAGACAGGGACCAGATACGCAGTATTTT
j_gene: TRBJ2-3; abundance: .; d_gene: .; v_gene: TRBV5-1; CDR3aa: CASREQGGDFPDTQYF; CDR3nt: TGCGCCAGCAGGGAACAGGGTGGGGATTTTCCGGATACGCAGTATTTT
j_gene: TRBJ2-1; abundance: few; d_gene: TRBD1; v_gene: TRBV5-6; CDR3aa: CASSRSGTGYNEQFF; CDR3nt: TGTGCCAGCAGTCGCTCTGGGACAGGGTACAATGAGCAGTTCTTC
j_gene: TRBJ1-5; abundance: .; d_gene: TRBD1; v_gene: TRBV28; CDR3aa: CASSYYGQGNSNQPQHF; CDR3nt: TGTGCCAGCAGCTACTACGGACAGGGTAATAGCAATCAGCCCCAGCATTTT
j_gene: TRBJ2-7; abundance: once; d_gene: TRBD2; v_gene: TRBV4-3; CDR3aa: CASSQAVSSGGRTYEQYF; CDR3nt: TGCGCCAGCAGCCAAGCCGTCTCTTCGGGAGGAAGGACCTACGAGCAGTACTTC
j_gene: TRBJ1-5; abundance: few; d_gene: .; v_gene: TRBV7-4; CDR3aa: CASSFLGQIINQPQHF; CDR3nt: TGTGCCAGCAGCTTTCTGGGACAAATTATTAATCAGCCCCAGCATTTT
j_gene: TRBJ1-2; abundance: .; d_gene: TRBD1; v_gene: TRBV4-1; CDR3aa: CASSQDETGGSGYTF; CDR3nt: TGCGCCAGCAGCCAAGACGAGACAGGGGGGTCCGGCTACACCTTC
j_gene: TRBJ2-7; abundance: .; d_gene: TRBD1; v_gene: TRBV5-5; CDR3aa: CASSLVDTDRGFIYEQYF; CDR3nt: TGTGCCAGCAGCTTAGTAGACACCGACAGGGGGTTCATCTACGAGCAGTACTTC
j_gene: TRBJ1-2; abundance: .; d_gene: .; v_gene: TRBV15; CDR3aa: CATSRDPRGQYGYTF; CDR3nt: TGTGCCACCAGCAGAGATCCCCGTGGGCAATATGGCTACACCTTC
j_gene: TRBJ2-1; abundance: .; d_gene: TRBD2; v_gene: TRBV9; CDR3aa: CASSVAGGPENEQFF; CDR3nt: TGTGCCAGCAGCGTGGCGGGAGGGCCCGAAAATGAGCAGTTCTTC
j_gene: TRBJ1-1; abundance: few; d_gene: .; v_gene: TRBV18; CDR3aa: CASSGQTEAFF; CDR3nt: TGTGCCAGCTCAGGGCAGACTGAAGCTTTCTTT
j_gene: TRBJ2-7; abundance: .; d_gene: .; v_gene: TRBV21-1; CDR3aa: CASSKAITGTGTYEQYF; CDR3nt: TGTGCCAGCAGCAAAGCGATAACCGGGACAGGGACTTACGAGCAGTACTTC
j_gene: TRBJ2-7; abundance: .; d_gene: .; v_gene: TRBV9; CDR3aa: CASSVATGEQYF; CDR3nt: TGTGCCAGCAGCGTAGCTACGGGGGAGCAGTACTTC
j_gene: TRBJ2-1; abundance: .; d_gene: TRBD2; v_gene: TRBV30; CDR3aa: CAWSGGSSYNEQFF; CDR3nt: TGTGCCTGGAGCGGCGGGAGCTCCTACAATGAGCAGTTCTTC
j_gene: TRBJ1-1; abundance: .; d_gene: .; v_gene: TRBV28; CDR3aa: CASSPGGWNTEAFF; CDR3nt: TGTGCCAGCAGCCCCGGGGGGTGGAACACTGAAGCTTTCTTT
j_gene: TRBJ2-1; abundance: .; d_gene: TRBD2; v_gene: TRBV5-4; CDR3aa: CASTAAGDFYNEQFF; CDR3nt: TGTGCCAGCACCGCGGCGGGGGACTTCTACAATGAGCAGTTCTTC
j_gene: TRBJ1-3; abundance: .; d_gene: .; v_gene: TRBV5-1; CDR3aa: CASSPMRQTGRNTIYF; CDR3nt: TGCGCCAGCAGTCCCATGCGACAGACTGGGCGGAACACCATATATTTT
j_gene: TRBJ2-1; abundance: .; d_gene: TRBD1; v_gene: TRBV6-2/TRBV6-3; CDR3aa: CASSSRQGAINEQFF; CDR3nt: TGTGCCAGCAGTTCGCGACAGGGAGCGATCAATGAGCAGTTCTTC
j_gene: TRBJ2-3; abundance: .; d_gene: .; v_gene: TRBV2; CDR3aa: CASSEALLTGVRADTQYF; CDR3nt: TGTGCCAGCAGTGAAGCGCTTTTGACGGGAGTAAGGGCAGATACGCAGTATTTT
j_gene: TRBJ1-2; abundance: .; d_gene: TRBD1; v_gene: TRBV9; CDR3aa: CASRPGGGVNYGYTF; CDR3nt: TGTGCCAGCCGTCCAGGGGGAGGCGTTAACTATGGCTACACCTTC
j_gene: TRBJ1-2; abundance: once; d_gene: .; v_gene: TRBV9; CDR3aa: CASRATGLYGYTF; CDR3nt: TGTGCCAGCAGAGCCACAGGGTTATATGGCTACACCTTC
j_gene: TRBJ2-7; abundance: few; d_gene: .; v_gene: TRBV18; CDR3aa: CASSPIRQDEQYF; CDR3nt: TGTGCCAGCTCACCGATTCGTCAGGACGAGCAGTACTTC
j_gene: TRBJ2-5; abundance: .; d_gene: TRBD2; v_gene: TRBV4-2; CDR3aa: CASSPRLAGNQETQYF; CDR3nt: TGTGCCAGCAGCCCAAGACTAGCGGGGAACCAAGAGACCCAGTACTTC
j_gene: TRBJ2-1; abundance: .; d_gene: .; v_gene: TRBV7-3; CDR3aa: CASSLRGISYNEQFF; CDR3nt: TGTGCCAGCAGCTTACGAGGGATCTCCTACAATGAGCAGTTCTTC
j_gene: TRBJ2-7; abundance: .; d_gene: TRBD1; v_gene: TRBV6-5; CDR3aa: CASSNPGQGAREQYF; CDR3nt: TGTGCCAGCAGCAACCCGGGACAGGGGGCGCGCGAGCAGTACTTC
j_gene: TRBJ2-5; abundance: few; d_gene: TRBD2; v_gene: TRBV20-1; CDR3aa: CSASWSRLAGLWTQYF; CDR3nt: TGCAGTGCTAGTTGGAGTAGACTAGCGGGACTCTGGACCCAGTACTTC
j_gene: TRBJ2-3; abundance: .; d_gene: TRBD2; v_gene: TRBV28; CDR3aa: CASGSGGATDTQYF; CDR3nt: TGTGCCAGCGGTAGCGGGGGGGCTACAGATACGCAGTATTTT
j_gene: TRBJ2-5; abundance: .; d_gene: TRBD2; v_gene: TRBV27; CDR3aa: CASSPGGRGGETQYF; CDR3nt: TGTGCCAGCAGCCCCGGCGGTCGGGGGGGCGAGACCCAGTACTTC
j_gene: TRBJ1-1; abundance: .; d_gene: TRBD1; v_gene: TRBV30; CDR3aa: CAWSVARTGENTEAFF; CDR3nt: TGTGCCTGGAGTGTAGCGAGGACAGGGGAGAACACTGAAGCTTTCTTT
j_gene: TRBJ2-7; abundance: .; d_gene: TRBD1; v_gene: TRBV19; CDR3aa: CASSPSTGYEQYF; CDR3nt: TGTGCCAGTAGTCCGTCGACAGGGTACGAGCAGTACTTC
j_gene: TRBJ2-7; abundance: .; d_gene: TRBD1; v_gene: TRBV29-1; CDR3aa: CSVEGDRERNSYEQYF; CDR3nt: TGCAGCGTTGAAGGGGACAGGGAAAGGAATAGCTACGAGCAGTACTTC
j_gene: TRBJ2-2; abundance: .; d_gene: .; v_gene: TRBV11-2; CDR3aa: CASCPGPLRRGGELFF; CDR3nt: TGTGCCAGCTGTCCCGGCCCTCTCAGACGGGGCGGGGAGCTGTTTTTT
j_gene: TRBJ2-5; abundance: .; d_gene: .; v_gene: TRBV28; CDR3aa: CASSRDSQETQYF; CDR3nt: TGTGCCAGCAGTCGAGACTCCCAAGAGACCCAGTACTTC
j_gene: TRBJ2-4; abundance: .; d_gene: .; v_gene: TRBV29-1; CDR3aa: CSVGATFTGSKNIQYF; CDR3nt: TGCAGCGTTGGAGCGACTTTTACGGGGTCTAAAAACATTCAGTACTTC
j_gene: TRBJ2-1; abundance: .; d_gene: TRBD1; v_gene: TRBV5-1; CDR3aa: CASSPGTGSNEQFF; CDR3nt: TGCGCCAGCAGCCCCGGGACAGGGAGCAATGAGCAGTTCTTC
j_gene: TRBJ1-1; abundance: .; d_gene: TRBD1; v_gene: TRBV19; CDR3aa: CASRDRSSEAFF; CDR3nt: TGTGCCAGTCGGGACAGGAGTTCTGAAGCTTTCTTT
j_gene: TRBJ2-7; abundance: .; d_gene: TRBD1; v_gene: TRBV30; CDR3aa: CAWRLYSQGLGQGPSYEQYF; CDR3nt: TGTGCCTGGAGGCTTTACTCACAGGGTTTGGGACAGGGGCCGTCCTACGAGCAGTACTTC